This paragraph reports one T cell receptor beta chain. V shed 4 bases, J shed 6 bases, and the junction held 4 bases outside the gene matches. The CDR3 runs to 14 residues. Germline lookup yields CDR1 SGHRS and CDR2 YFSETQ. Original handling: Reference gene primer amplification gave nucleated cell count estimates. Assay used: immunoSEQ multiplex PCR; TCRdb lists only in-frame clones, some missing. V, J and clone size derive from that table, while D and trimming were established from the DNA sequence. The top ten hold 45% of the sample, which has under 95,000 clones, just over 85% seen once. This specimen comes from a study of blood T cell repertoires in COVID-19. Study-wide background: There were acute and convalescent COVID-19 samples, and they came from the United States, Italy and Spain. PBMCs, B-cell-depleted T cells, or T cells provided the cDNA or gDNA that made up the material.

What was sequenced was peripheral blood. J is TRBJ2-1 and V is TRBV5-1, with TRBD1 identical over 10 bases. The sequence came from a human donor in a cohort sampled during active COVID-19. The CDR3 is CASSVGQGGNEQFF. In nucleotides, the CDR3 is TGCGCCAGCAGCGTAGGACAGGGGGGCAATGAGCAGTTCTTC.